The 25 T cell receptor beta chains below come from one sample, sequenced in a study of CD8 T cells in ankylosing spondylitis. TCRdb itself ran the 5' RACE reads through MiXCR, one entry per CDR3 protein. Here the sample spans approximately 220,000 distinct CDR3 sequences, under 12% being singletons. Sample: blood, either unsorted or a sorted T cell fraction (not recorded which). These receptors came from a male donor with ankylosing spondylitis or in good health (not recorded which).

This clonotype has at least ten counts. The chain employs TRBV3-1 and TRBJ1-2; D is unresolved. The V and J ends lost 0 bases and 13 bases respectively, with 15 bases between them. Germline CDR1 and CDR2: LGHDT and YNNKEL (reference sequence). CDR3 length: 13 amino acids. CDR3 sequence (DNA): TGTGCCAGCAGCCAAGATCGGGCAGGATTCAGCACCTTC. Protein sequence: CASSQDRAGFSTF.

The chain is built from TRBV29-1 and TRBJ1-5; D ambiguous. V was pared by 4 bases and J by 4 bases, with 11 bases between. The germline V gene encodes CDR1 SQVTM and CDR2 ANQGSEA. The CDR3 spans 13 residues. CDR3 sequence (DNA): TGCAGCGTTGTCGTCAAGACGAATCAGCCCCAGCATTTT. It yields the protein CSVVVKTNQPQHF.

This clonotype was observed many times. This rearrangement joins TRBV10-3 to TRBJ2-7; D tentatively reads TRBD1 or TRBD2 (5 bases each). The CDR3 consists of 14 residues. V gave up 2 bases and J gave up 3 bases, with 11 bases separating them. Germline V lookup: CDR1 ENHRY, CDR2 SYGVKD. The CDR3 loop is CAISEPGPNYEQYF. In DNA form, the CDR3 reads TGTGCCATCAGTGAGCCGGGACCTAACTACGAGCAGTACTTC.

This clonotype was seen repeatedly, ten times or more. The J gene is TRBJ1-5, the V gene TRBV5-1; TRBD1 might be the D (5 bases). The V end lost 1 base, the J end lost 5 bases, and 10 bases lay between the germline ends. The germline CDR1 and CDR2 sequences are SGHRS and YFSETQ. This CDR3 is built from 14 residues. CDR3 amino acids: CASSLTGSHQPQHF. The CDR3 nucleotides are TGCGCCAGCAGCTTGACAGGATCCCATCAGCCCCAGCATTTT.

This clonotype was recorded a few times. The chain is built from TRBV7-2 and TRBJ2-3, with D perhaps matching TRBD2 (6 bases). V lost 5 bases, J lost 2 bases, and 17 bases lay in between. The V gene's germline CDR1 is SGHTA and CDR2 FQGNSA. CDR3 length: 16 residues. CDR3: CASSSGGRGNTDTQYF. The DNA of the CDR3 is TGTGCCAGCAGCAGCGGTGGTCGGGGGAACACAGATACGCAGTATTTT.

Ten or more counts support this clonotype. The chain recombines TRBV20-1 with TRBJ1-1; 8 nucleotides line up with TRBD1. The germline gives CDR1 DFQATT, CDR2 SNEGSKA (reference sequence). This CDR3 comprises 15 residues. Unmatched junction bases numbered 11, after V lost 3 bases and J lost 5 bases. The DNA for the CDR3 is TGCAGTGCTAGGGAAGGCAGGGGGCTGGGGACTGAAGCTTTCTTT. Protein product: CSAREGRGLGTEAFF.

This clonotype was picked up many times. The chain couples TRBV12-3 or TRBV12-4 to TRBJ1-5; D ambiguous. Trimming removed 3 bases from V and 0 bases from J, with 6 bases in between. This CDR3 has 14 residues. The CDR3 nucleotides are TGTGCCAGCAGTTTTTACAGTAGCAATCAGCCCCAGCATTTT. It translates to CASSFYSSNQPQHF.

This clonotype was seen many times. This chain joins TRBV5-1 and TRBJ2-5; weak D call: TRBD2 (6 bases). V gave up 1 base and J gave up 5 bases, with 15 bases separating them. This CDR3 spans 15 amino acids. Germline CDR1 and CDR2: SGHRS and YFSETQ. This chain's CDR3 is CASSLSPGLMETQYF. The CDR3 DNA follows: TGCGCCAGCAGCTTGTCTCCCGGACTAATGGAGACCCAGTACTTC.

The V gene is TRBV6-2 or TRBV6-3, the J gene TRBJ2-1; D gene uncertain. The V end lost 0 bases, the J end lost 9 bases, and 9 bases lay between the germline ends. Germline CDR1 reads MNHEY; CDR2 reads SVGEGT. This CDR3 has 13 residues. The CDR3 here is CASSYSTLSEQFF. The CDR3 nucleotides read TGTGCCAGCAGTTACTCGACCTTGAGTGAGCAGTTCTTC.

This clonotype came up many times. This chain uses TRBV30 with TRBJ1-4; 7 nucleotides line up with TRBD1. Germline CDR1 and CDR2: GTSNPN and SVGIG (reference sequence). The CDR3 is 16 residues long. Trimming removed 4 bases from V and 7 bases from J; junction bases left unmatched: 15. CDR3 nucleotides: TGTGCCTGGAATGAGGGGGCGCGGAGGTTGGGTGAAAAACTGTTTTTT. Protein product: CAWNEGARRLGEKLFF.

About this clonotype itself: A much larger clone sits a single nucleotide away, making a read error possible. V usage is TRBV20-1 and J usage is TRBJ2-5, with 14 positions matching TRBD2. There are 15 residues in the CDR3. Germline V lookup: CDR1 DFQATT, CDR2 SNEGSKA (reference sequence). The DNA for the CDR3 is TGCTGTGCTGCCGGGACTAGCGGGGGTGGGGAGACCCAGTACTTC. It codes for CCAAGTSGGGETQYF.

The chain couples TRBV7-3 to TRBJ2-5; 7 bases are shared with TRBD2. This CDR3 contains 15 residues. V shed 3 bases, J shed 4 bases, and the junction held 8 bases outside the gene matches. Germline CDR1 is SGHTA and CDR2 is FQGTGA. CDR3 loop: CASSFRGDPRETQYF. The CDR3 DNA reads TGTGCCAGCAGCTTTCGGGGGGACCCCCGAGAGACCCAGTACTTC.

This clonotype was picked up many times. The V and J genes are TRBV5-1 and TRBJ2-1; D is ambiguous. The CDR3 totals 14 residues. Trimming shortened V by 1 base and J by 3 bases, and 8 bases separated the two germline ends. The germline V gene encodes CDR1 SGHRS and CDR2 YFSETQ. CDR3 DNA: TGCGCCAGCAGCTTGTCGTTCAACTACAATGAGCAGTTCTTC. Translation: CASSLSFNYNEQFF.

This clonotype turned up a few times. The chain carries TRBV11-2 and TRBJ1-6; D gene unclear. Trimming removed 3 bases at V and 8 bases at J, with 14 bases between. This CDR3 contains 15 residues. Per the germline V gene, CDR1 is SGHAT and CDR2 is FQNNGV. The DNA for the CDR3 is TGTGCCAGCAGCTTGGGGTCAGGCCCAGATTCACCCCTCCACTTT. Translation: CASSLGSGPDSPLHF.

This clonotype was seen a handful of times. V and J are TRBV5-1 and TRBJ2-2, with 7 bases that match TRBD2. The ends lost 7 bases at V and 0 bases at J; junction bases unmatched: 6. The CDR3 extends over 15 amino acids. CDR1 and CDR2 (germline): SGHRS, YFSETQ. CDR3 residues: CASAKAGANTGELFF. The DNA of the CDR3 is TGCGCCAGCGCGAAGGCGGGGGCGAACACCGGGGAGCTGTTTTTT.

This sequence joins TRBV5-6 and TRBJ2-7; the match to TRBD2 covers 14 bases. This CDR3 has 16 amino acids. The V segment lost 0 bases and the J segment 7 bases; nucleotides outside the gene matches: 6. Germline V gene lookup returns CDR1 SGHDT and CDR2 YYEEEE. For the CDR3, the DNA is TGTGCCAGCAGCTTGGTGGGACTAGCGGGGGCTTCGGAGCAGTACTTC. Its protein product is CASSLVGLAGASEQYF. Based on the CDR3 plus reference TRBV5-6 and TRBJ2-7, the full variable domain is DAGVTQSPTHLIKTRGQQVTLRCSPKSGHDTVSWYQQALGQGPQFIFQYYEEEERQRGNFPDRFSGHQFPNYSSELNVNALLLGDSALYLCASSLVGLAGASEQYFGPGTRLTVT.

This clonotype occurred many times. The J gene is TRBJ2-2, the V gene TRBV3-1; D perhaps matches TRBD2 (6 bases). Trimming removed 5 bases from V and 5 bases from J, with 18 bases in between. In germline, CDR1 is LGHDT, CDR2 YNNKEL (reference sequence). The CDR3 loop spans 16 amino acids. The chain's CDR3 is CASSYLPGSRTGELFF. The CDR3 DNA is TGTGCCAGCAGCTATCTGCCCGGGAGCAGAACCGGGGAGCTGTTTTTT. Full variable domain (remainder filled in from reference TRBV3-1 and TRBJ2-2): DTAVSQTPKYLVTQMGNDKSIKCEQNLGHDTMYWYKQDSKKFLKIMFSYNNKELIINETVPNRFSPKSPDKAHLNLHINSLELGDSAVYFCASSYLPGSRTGELFFGEGSRLTVL.

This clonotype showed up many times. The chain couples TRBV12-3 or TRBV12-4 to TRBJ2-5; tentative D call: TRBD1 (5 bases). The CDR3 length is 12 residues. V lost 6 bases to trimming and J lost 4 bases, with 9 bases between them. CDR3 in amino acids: CASSLGAETQYF. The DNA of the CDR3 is TGTGCCAGCAGCCTTGGGGCAGAGACCCAGTACTTC.

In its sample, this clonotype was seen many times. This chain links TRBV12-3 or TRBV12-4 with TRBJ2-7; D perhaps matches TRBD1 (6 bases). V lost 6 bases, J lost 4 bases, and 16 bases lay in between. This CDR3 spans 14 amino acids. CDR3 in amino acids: CASSTGTRLYEQYF. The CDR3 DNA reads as TGTGCCAGCAGCACCGGGACAAGATTATACGAGCAGTACTTC.

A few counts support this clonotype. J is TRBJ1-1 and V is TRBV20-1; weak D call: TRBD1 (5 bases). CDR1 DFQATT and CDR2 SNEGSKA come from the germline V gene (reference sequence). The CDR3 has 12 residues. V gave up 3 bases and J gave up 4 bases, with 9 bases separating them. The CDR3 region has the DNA TGCAGTGCTAGGACCCAGGGCACTGAAGCTTTCTTT. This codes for CSARTQGTEAFF.

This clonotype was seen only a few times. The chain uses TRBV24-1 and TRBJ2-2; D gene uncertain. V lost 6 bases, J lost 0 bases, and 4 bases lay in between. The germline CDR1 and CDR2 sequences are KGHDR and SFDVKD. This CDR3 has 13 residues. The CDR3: CATSRPNTGELFF. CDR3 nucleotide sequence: TGTGCCACCAGTCGCCCGAACACCGGGGAGCTGTTTTTT.

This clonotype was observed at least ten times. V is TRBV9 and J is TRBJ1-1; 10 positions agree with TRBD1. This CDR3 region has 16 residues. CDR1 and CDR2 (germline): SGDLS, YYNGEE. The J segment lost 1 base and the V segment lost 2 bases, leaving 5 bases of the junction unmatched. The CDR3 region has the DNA TGTGCCAGCAGCGTTGGGACAGGGGCCGGGAACACTGAAGCTTTCTTT. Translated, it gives CASSVGTGAGNTEAFF.

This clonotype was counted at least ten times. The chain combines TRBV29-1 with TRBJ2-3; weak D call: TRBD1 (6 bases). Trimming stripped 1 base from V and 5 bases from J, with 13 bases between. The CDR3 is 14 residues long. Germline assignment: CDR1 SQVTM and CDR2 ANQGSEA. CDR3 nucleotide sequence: TGCAGCGTTGAAGGGCCAGGGGTAGGAGATACGCAGTATTTT. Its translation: CSVEGPGVGDTQYF.

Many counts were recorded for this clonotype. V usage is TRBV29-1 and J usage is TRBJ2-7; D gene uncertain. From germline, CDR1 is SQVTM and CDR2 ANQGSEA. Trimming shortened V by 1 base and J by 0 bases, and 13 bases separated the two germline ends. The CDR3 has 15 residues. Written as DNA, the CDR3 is TGCAGCGTTGAAGTGGACGGGCCGATCTCCTACGAGCAGTACTTC. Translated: CSVEVDGPISYEQYF.

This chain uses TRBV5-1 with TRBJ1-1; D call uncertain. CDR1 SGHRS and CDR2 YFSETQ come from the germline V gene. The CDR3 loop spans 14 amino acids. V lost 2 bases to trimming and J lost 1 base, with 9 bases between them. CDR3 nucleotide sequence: TGCGCCAGCAGCTTCAGCCACTCGAACACTGAAGCTTTCTTT. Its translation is CASSFSHSNTEAFF.